This T cell receptor beta chain was identified during a study of blood T cell repertoires in COVID-19. At the level of the study: COVID-19 samples collected from the United States, Italy and Spain covered acute and convalescent phases. PBMCs, B-cell-depleted T cells, or T cells provided the cDNA or gDNA that made up the material.

This clone was counted a few times. CDR3 length: 14 residues. Germline lookup yields CDR1 SEHNR and CDR2 FQNEAQ (reference sequence). The V end lost 6 bases, the J end lost 1 base, and 13 bases lay between the germline ends. Per the study methods: Estimated nucleated cell counts came from reference gene primer amplification. The data were produced by immunoSEQ multiplex PCR, yet TCRdb's version contains in-frame clones alone and is incomplete. V and J calls and clone size follow that table, whereas D and trimming were derived from the DNA. The sample records tens of thousands of clones, approximately 84% being singletons.

This sequence was found in a woman aged 55 to 70 with acute or convalescent COVID-19. What was sequenced was peripheral blood. This chain uses TRBV7-9 with TRBJ2-7; the D gene is possibly TRBD1 (6 bases). CDR3: CASRRTDGSYEQYF. The CDR3 bases are TGTGCCAGCAGAAGGACAGATGGATCCTACGAGCAGTACTTC. Full variable domain (outside the CDR3, taken from reference TRBV7-9 and TRBJ2-7): DTGVSQNPRHKITKRGQNVTFRCDPISEHNRLYWYRQTLGQGPEFLTYFQNEAQLEKSRLLSDRFSAERPKGSFSTLEIQRTEQGDSAMYLCASRRTDGSYEQYFGPGTRLTVT.